One and the same sample provided the 21 T cell receptor beta chains below, sequenced in a study of blood T cell repertoires in COVID-19. Method: immunoSEQ multiplex PCR; TCRdb's copy keeps in-frame clones and lacks some. The repertoire holds fewer than 350,000 clones, with around 84% as singletons. Material for sequencing was PBMCs or T cells enriched from blood (not recorded which). These receptors all come from a woman aged 50 to 60 who had recovered from COVID-19.

The chain has TRBV9 and TRBJ2-6, with D maybe TRBD1 (6 bases). The germline CDR1 and CDR2 sequences are SGDLS and YYNGEE. This CDR3 has 18 amino acids. Trimming took 0 bases from V and 0 from J, leaving 13 bases between them. The DNA of the CDR3 is TGTGCCAGCAGCGTAGGAGGGGGTAGGAGCTCTGGGGCCAACGTCCTGACTTTC. Amino acid sequence: CASSVGGGRSSGANVLTF.

In DNA, the CDR3 is TGTGCCAGCAGCTTCGGGTTAGCGGGGGACGACCGCGAGCAGTACTTC. Translated: CASSFGLAGDDREQYF. The chain uses TRBV7-6 and TRBJ2-7; TRBD2 matches at 9 bases. Trimming cost V 3 bases and J 6 bases; bases outside gene matches: 12. Germline values: CDR1 SGHVS, CDR2 FNYEAQ. CDR3 length equals 16 residues.

The rearrangement uses TRBV5-4 and TRBJ2-7; D is uncertain. Trimming stripped 1 base from V and 4 bases from J, with 15 bases between. This CDR3 is built from 15 residues. Germline CDR1 is SGHNT and CDR2 is YYREEE (reference sequence). Written as DNA, the CDR3 is TGTGCCAGCAGCTTGTTTGTGACTGACTCGTACGAGCAGTACTTC. It codes for CASSLFVTDSYEQYF.

This sequence joins TRBV30 and TRBJ1-2; D is unclear. The germline V and J ends were trimmed by 4 bases and 1 base, with 13 bases remaining between them. Germline CDR1 GTSNPN, CDR2 SVGIG (reference sequence). CDR3 length equals 14 residues. This CDR3 reads CAWTLLGVNYGYTF. CDR3 DNA sequence: TGTGCCTGGACCCTGCTAGGAGTTAACTATGGCTACACCTTC.

The chain couples TRBV5-1 to TRBJ1-1; 7 bases match TRBD1. Trimming took 4 bases from V and 4 from J; bases not matched to a gene: 7. Germline V gene data show CDR1 as SGHRS and CDR2 as YFSETQ. The CDR3 has 14 amino acids. CDR3 loop: CASSPDRIGTEAFF. CDR3 nucleotide sequence: TGCGCCAGCAGCCCGGACAGGATCGGCACTGAAGCTTTCTTT. Variable domain in full (rest from reference TRBV5-1 and TRBJ1-1): KAGVTQTPRYLIKTRGQQVTLSCSPISGHRSVSWYQQTPGQGLQFLFEYFSETQRNKGNFPGRFSGRQFSNSRSEMNVSTLELGDSALYLCASSPDRIGTEAFFGQGTRLTVV.

The V gene is TRBV30, the J gene TRBJ1-4, with 8 bases that match TRBD1. J lost 7 bases, V lost 2 bases, and 6 bases had no gene match. The length of the CDR3 is 14 residues. Germline-derived CDR1 and CDR2 are GTSNPN and SVGIG (reference sequence). CDR3 amino acids: CAWSRTGRGEKLFF. The CDR3 DNA follows: TGTGCCTGGAGTAGGACAGGGAGAGGTGAAAAACTGTTTTTT.

The chain joins TRBV4-2 to TRBJ2-7, with TRBD2 matching 7 bases. Germline trimming cut 0 bases from V and 3 bases from J; bases unmatched to any gene: 11. CDR1 and CDR2 from the germline V gene are LGHNA and YNFKEQ. The CDR3 has 17 residues. The CDR3 loop reads CASSQDFLAGDSYEQYF. CDR3 coding DNA: TGTGCCAGCAGCCAAGATTTTTTGGCGGGAGATAGCTACGAGCAGTACTTC.

The chain uses TRBV29-1 and TRBJ2-1, with TRBD2 matching over 13 bases. In germline, CDR1 is SQVTM, CDR2 ANQGSEA. Trimming removed 7 bases from V and 9 bases from J; junction bases left unmatched: 6. The CDR3 spans 13 residues. CDR3 DNA sequence: TGCAGCGCCGGACTAGCGGGAGTTACTGAGCAGTTCTTC. It encodes CSAGLAGVTEQFF.

The J gene is TRBJ2-7, the V gene TRBV27, with 9 bases lining up with TRBD2. Trimming at V came to 8 bases and at J to 6 bases, leaving 11 bases not matched to a gene. The germline V gene has CDR1 MNHEY and CDR2 SMNVEV (reference sequence). There are 14 residues in the CDR3. The CDR3 DNA sequence: TGTGCCAGCGGTTCTCCGGGACTAGCTCCCGAGCAGTACTTC. This sequence encodes CASGSPGLAPEQYF.

The J gene is TRBJ1-6, the V gene TRBV7-3, with D uncertain. Germline V CDR1 and CDR2: SGHTA, FQGTGA. V lost 2 bases, J lost 9 bases, and 14 bases lay in between. The CDR3 consists of 15 residues. CDR3 in DNA: TGTGCCAGCAGCTTAGGGCCGACAAACACTTCACCCCTCCACTTT. This gives the protein CASSLGPTNTSPLHF.

This clone was observed a handful of times. V and J are TRBV7-2 and TRBJ1-5; D not resolved. V dropped 3 bases and J dropped 3 bases, with 12 bases sitting between them. The germline V gene has CDR1 SGHTA and CDR2 FQGNSA. There are 15 residues in the CDR3. The CDR3 region has the DNA TGTGCCAGCAGCTTCTCGCGTAGCCCCAATCAGCCCCAGCATTTT. Translated, it gives CASSFSRSPNQPQHF.

The V call is TRBV11-2, the J call TRBJ1-1; D unclear. The germline gives CDR1 SGHAT, CDR2 FQNNGV. Trimming removed 1 base at V and 4 bases at J, with 7 bases between. The CDR3 is 13 residues long. The DNA of the CDR3 is TGTGCCAGCAGCTTAGGTGGAGTCACTGAAGCTTTCTTT. It codes for CASSLGGVTEAFF.

This clone was detected a few times. This chain uses TRBV5-1 with TRBJ1-2, with no clear D. Germline values: CDR1 SGHRS, CDR2 YFSETQ. Trimming left V 4 bases short and J 2 bases short, with 12 bases between. This CDR3 is 14 amino acids long. This CDR3 reads CASSPGGENYGYTF. DNA of the CDR3: TGCGCCAGCAGCCCAGGCGGGGAGAACTATGGCTACACCTTC. Filled out from reference TRBV5-1 and TRBJ1-2, the complete variable domain reads KAGVTQTPRYLIKTRGQQVTLSCSPISGHRSVSWYQQTPGQGLQFLFEYFSETQRNKGNFPGRFSGRQFSNSRSEMNVSTLELGDSALYLCASSPGGENYGYTFGSGTRLTVV.

The chain couples TRBV30 to TRBJ1-2; 11 bases align to TRBD1. The germline V gene encodes CDR1 GTSNPN and CDR2 SVGIG (reference sequence). The CDR3 contains 14 residues. V lost 3 bases, J lost 7 bases, and 7 bases stayed unmatched. CDR3 region: CAWSPDRGLSGYTF. CDR3 bases: TGTGCCTGGAGCCCGGACAGGGGGCTAAGTGGCTACACCTTC. Combining the CDR3 with reference TRBV30 and TRBJ1-2 gives the whole variable domain SQTIHQWPATLVQPVGSPLSLECTVEGTSNPNLYWYRQAAGRGLQLLFYSVGIGQISSEVPQNLSASRPQDRQFILSSKKLLLSDSGFYLCAWSPDRGLSGYTFGSGTRLTVV.

This chain connects TRBV3-1 (or the pseudogene TRBV3-2) to TRBJ2-7, with 7 bases lining up with TRBD2. The germline CDR1 and CDR2 sequences are LGHDT and YNNKEL (reference sequence). After removal of 1 base from V and 3 bases from J, the junction contained 3 bases not matched to a gene. The CDR3 is made up of 14 amino acids. The CDR3, as DNA: TGTGCCAGCAGCCAAGTACGGGGGGACTACGAGCAGTACTTC. Translated: CASSQVRGDYEQYF.

The chain recombines TRBV19 with TRBJ1-1; D may be TRBD1 (5 bases). Germline loops: CDR1 LNHDA, CDR2 SQIVND (reference sequence). Trimming took 7 bases from V and 5 from J, leaving 11 bases between them. The CDR3 covers 12 residues. CDR3 in amino acids: CASTRASTEAFF. The DNA for the CDR3 is TGTGCCAGTACCAGGGCATCAACTGAAGCTTTCTTT.

The chain is built from TRBV5-4 and TRBJ1-4; 10 bases agree with TRBD1. V dropped 4 bases and J dropped 3; count of bases not matched to a gene: 9. Germline V gene sequence: CDR1 SGHNT, CDR2 YYREEE (reference sequence). This CDR3 region has 17 residues. The CDR3 DNA is TGTGCCAGCAGCACCCGCGACAGGGGGCGAGCTAATGAAAAACTGTTTTTT. This encodes CASSTRDRGRANEKLFF.

V and J are TRBV29-1 and TRBJ2-1, with TRBD1 identical over 10 bases. The V gene's germline CDR1 is SQVTM and CDR2 ANQGSEA. The CDR3 spans 13 residues. Trimming took 4 bases from V and 8 from J; bases not matched to a gene: 5. CDR3 sequence: CSVGVTGGDEQFF. The CDR3 DNA follows: TGCAGCGTTGGGGTGACAGGGGGCGATGAGCAGTTCTTC.

The chain links TRBV2 to TRBJ2-1, with a possible D match to TRBD1 (6 bases). The CDR3 loop spans 13 amino acids. V was pared by 4 bases and J by 7 bases, with 11 bases between. Germline loops: CDR1 SNHLY, CDR2 FYNNEI. CDR3: CASSVIQGNEQFF. In DNA form, the CDR3 reads TGTGCCAGCAGTGTGATTCAGGGGAATGAGCAGTTCTTC.

This chain joins TRBV2 and TRBJ2-5, with D possibly matching TRBD2 (5 bases). The CDR3 runs to 16 residues. Germline V gives CDR1 SNHLY, CDR2 FYNNEI. Trimming removed 0 bases from V and 5 bases from J, with 16 bases in between. CDR3 region: CASSEAAGKTWETQYF. DNA for the CDR3: TGTGCCAGCAGTGAAGCGGCGGGCAAAACGTGGGAGACCCAGTACTTC.

The chain combines TRBV4-1 with TRBJ1-1; D is undetermined. This CDR3 comprises 15 residues. The V end lost 6 bases, the J end lost 7 bases, and 21 bases lay between the germline ends. Germline CDR1 is MGHRA and CDR2 is YSYEKL. This CDR3 reads CASSQSVAGTYEAFF. The CDR3 DNA follows: TGCGCCAGCAGTCAATCGGTGGCAGGCACCTATGAAGCTTTCTTT.